The TCR beta chain described here comes from a study of T cell repertoires in cytomegalovirus infection. TCRdb re-analysed the reads in MiXCR, keeping a single row per CDR3 protein. The sample includes under 200,000 distinct CDR3 sequences, about a tenth seen only once; the top ten take approximately 4.6%. This clonotype occurred a few times. Between the trimmed V and J ends, which lost 1 base and 5 bases, there was a span of 14 bases. CDR1 is LNHDA and CDR2 is SQIVND in the germline V gene (reference sequence). The CDR3 covers 15 residues. The V and J genes are TRBV19 and TRBJ1-1; D remains ambiguous. Sequencing used PBMCs. This clonotype originated in a human donor in good health (CMV status not recorded). Some clones in this sample may be carry-over from other donors' samples. This chain's CDR3 is CASSIGDGGWTEAFF. CDR3 bases: TGTGCCAGTAGTATAGGAGATGGAGGATGGACTGAAGCTTTCTTT.